This TCR beta chain was identified during a study of response to subunit inactivated influenza vaccine. Findings and limits, study-wide: It was the authors' suggestion that each seasonal influenza vaccination recruits few new T cells.

One entry per CDR3 protein, called by TCRdb with MiXCR from the RT-PCR reads. The repertoire holds about 190,000 distinct CDR3 sequences, with approximately 14% as singletons. This CDR3 spans 15 amino acids. CDR1 is MNHEY and CDR2 is SMNVEV in the germline V gene (reference sequence). V dropped 6 bases and J dropped 5; count of bases not matched to a gene: 10. Many counts were recorded for this clonotype. The antigen is undetermined. The origin of this receptor is a man between 45 and 60 years old who received an inactivated influenza vaccine. The source was CD8+ T cells sorted from PBMCs, collected less than 6 days after vaccination. V and J are TRBV27 and TRBJ2-7; 10 bases align to TRBD1. The CDR3 sequence is CASRELWDRGHEQYF. DNA of the CDR3: TGTGCCAGCAGGGAATTATGGGACAGGGGCCACGAGCAGTACTTC.